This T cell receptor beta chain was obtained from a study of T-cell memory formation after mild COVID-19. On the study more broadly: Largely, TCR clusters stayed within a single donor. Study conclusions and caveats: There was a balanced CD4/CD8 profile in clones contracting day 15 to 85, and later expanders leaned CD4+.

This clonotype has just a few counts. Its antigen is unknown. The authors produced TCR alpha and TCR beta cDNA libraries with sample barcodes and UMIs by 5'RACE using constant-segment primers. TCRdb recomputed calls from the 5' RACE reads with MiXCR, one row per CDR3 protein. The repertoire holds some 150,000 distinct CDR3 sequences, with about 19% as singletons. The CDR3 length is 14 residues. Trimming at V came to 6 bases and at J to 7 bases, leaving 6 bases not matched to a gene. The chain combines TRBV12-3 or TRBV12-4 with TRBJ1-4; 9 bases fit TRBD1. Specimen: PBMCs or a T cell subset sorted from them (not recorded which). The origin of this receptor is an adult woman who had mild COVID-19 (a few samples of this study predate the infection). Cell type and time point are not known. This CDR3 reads CASRLTGGSEKLFF. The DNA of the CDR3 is TGTGCCAGCAGGTTGACAGGGGGGAGTGAAAAACTGTTTTTT.